This T cell receptor (beta chain) originates from a study of blood T cell repertoires in COVID-19. Overall study context: Sites in the United States, Italy and Spain provided acute and convalescent COVID-19 samples. In each case, the material was cDNA or gDNA derived from T cells, B-cell-depleted T cells, or PBMCs.

The CDR3 runs 19 residues. Trimming pared 4 bases from V and 8 bases from J, leaving 29 bases between. Germline loops: CDR1 KGHSH, CDR2 LQKENI. How the authors handled the data: Cell counts per sample came from amplifying reference gene primers. Clones were read by immunoSEQ multiplex PCR, and TCRdb kept only the in-frame ones, dropping some. That table gives V, J and clone size, and the DNA gave D and trimming. Of about 120,000 clones in the sample, 82% are singletons; the top ten hold less than 8%. The genes are TRBV18 and TRBJ1-4, with D uncertain. The sample consisted of peripheral blood. The receptor's source is a man aged 65 to 79 with acute or convalescent COVID-19. CDR3 amino acids: CASSRLSFDGYYGVEKLFF. CDR3 in DNA: TGTGCCAGCTCACGCCTTAGCTTTGACGGGTATTACGGGGTCGAAAAACTGTTTTTT.